The T cell receptor beta chain under discussion was sequenced for a study of early T cells in non-severe SARS-CoV-2 infection. Each cDNA molecule carried a unique molecular identifier. MiXCR, applied by TCRdb to the 5' RACE reads, yields one record per CDR3 protein. Among some 49,000 distinct CDR3 sequences, about 4.6% were seen once, and the ten largest hold roughly 6.4%. The V gene end was trimmed by 2 bases and the J gene end by 6 bases; junction bases not matched to a gene: 25. Germline assignment: CDR1 LGHDT and CDR2 YNNKEL (reference sequence). This CDR3 has 22 residues. This clonotype was found many times.

Sequencing input: whole blood. This chain uses TRBV3-1 with TRBJ1-6; 7 positions agree with TRBD1. The TCR originated in an adult who was a healthcare worker with PCR-confirmed SARS-CoV-2 infection or an uninfected control (not recorded which). CDR3 protein: CASSQSFLRTGTRIFRNSPLHF. The CDR3, as DNA: TGTGCCAGCAGCCAATCTTTCCTTCGGACAGGCACGCGAATTTTCCGTAATTCACCCCTCCACTTT. The full variable domain, in which reference TRBV3-1 and TRBJ1-6 provide the parts outside the CDR3, is DTAVSQTPKYLVTQMGNDKSIKCEQNLGHDTMYWYKQDSKKFLKIMFSYNNKELIINETVPNRFSPKSPDKAHLNLHINSLELGDSAVYFCASSQSFLRTGTRIFRNSPLHFGNGTRLTVT.